This TCR beta chain was documented in a study of spatial heterogeneity in lung cancer. Across the whole study: The study found that TCR transcript counts in tumor regions correlated strongly with a matched bulk RNA-seq T cell module score. Study conclusions and caveats: One measure, the expanded intratumoral alpha and beta TCR count, tracked tumor mutation counts.

Time point indicated: sample taken at primary tumor resection. The donor population consisted of more than 55 patients with untreated, early-stage non-small cell lung cancer. Material for sequencing was whole RNA from tumor, nontumor lung or frozen PBMC, left unsorted. Every TCR cDNA molecule bore a unique molecular identifier. TCRdb called the 5' RACE reads again in MiXCR, with one record for every CDR3 protein. The sample lists some 18,000 distinct CDR3 sequences, around 8% occurring once. The sample holds many counts of this clonotype. Its antigen is unknown. The CDR3 length is 11 residues. Per the germline V gene, CDR1 is SGHTA and CDR2 is FQGNSA. The ends were cut back, 2 bases at V and 4 bases at J, with 2 bases in the middle.

This clonotype originated in a male donor with early-stage non-small cell lung cancer. The rearrangement links TRBV7-2 to TRBJ2-5; D gene uncertain. Sequences were derived from lung tumor tissue, sampled at surgery. The DNA for the CDR3 is TGTGCCAGCAGCTTAACAGAGACCCAGTACTTC. Protein sequence: CASSLTETQYF.